The source of this TCR beta chain is a study of OX40 agonist ivuxolimab in advanced cancers. About the study as a whole: Ivuxolimab was a fully human IgG2 agonistic monoclonal antibody targeting the costimulatory receptor OX40 (CD134). The paper reports the monotherapy dose-escalation portion (N of about 52 patients) of the phase I ivuxolimab trial. Among the roughly 50 dose-escalation patients, around 19 had hepatocellular carcinoma, approximately 15 melanoma, 9 renal cell carcinoma and 9 head and neck cancer. In the dose-escalation cohort, 65% to 85% of patients were male, and the mean age was approximately 60 years with a range of roughly 20 to 85. Patients were allowed to have had prior anti-PD-1, anti-PD-L1 or anti-CTLA-4 therapy, and approximately 39% of the dose-escalation patients had been treated with checkpoint inhibitors. Intravenous ivuxolimab was administered to patients every 2 weeks at six dose levels: 0.01, 0.1, 0.3, 1.5, 3 and 10 mg/kg. Partial responses were achieved by three dose-escalation patients, of whom one had hepatocellular carcinoma and two had cutaneous melanoma. The purpose of peripheral TCRbeta sequencing was to test whether ivuxolimab changed TCR sequence diversity and led to clonal T-cell expansion.

The trial excluded patients who had a history of autoimmune disease or were on systemic immunosuppression. Peripheral blood for TCR sequencing was drawn from every dose cohort at baseline, at cycle 4 day 1 and at cycle 7 day 1. The samples were drawn from a first-in-human, open-label, multicenter phase I dose-escalation trial of ivuxolimab. Adults with locally advanced or metastatic melanoma, renal cell carcinoma, hepatocellular carcinoma or head and neck squamous cell carcinoma were enrolled in the trial. Before TCR sequencing, CD4+ T cells and CD8+ T cells were sorted from peripheral blood as separate populations. As regards this clone: Its antigen remains unidentified. No base quality information exists; no much larger clone differs at one position.

V and J are truncated by 4 bases and 6 bases respectively, leaving an intervening sequence of 10 bases. The CDR3, cysteine through phenylalanine, is 13 amino acids long. Solely the CDR3 DNA is kept, with 39 bases framed from the first base. CDR1 and CDR2, looked up from the germline V gene (reference sequence), are MNHEY and SMNVEV. For sequencing of the TCRbeta CDR3 region, genomic DNA was extracted from the sorted cells. The immunoSEQ Assay was used to sequence the TCRbeta CDR3 regions. The immuneACCESS repertoire file appears here via TCRdb, limited to in-frame rearrangements. These files lack a portion of the clones; in checked studies, under half of the deficit traces to unresolved V genes, and the cause of the others is not known. The sample profile shows 2,500 to 3,500 clones; approximately 72% of them were found once. Together, the top ten hold 20% to 30% of the sample. What the work shows at the level of the full study, not this receptor alone: Low levels of normalized T-cell clonal expansion were also seen in some nonresponding patients. After ivuxolimab, CD8+ T cells had more expanded clones than CD4+ T cells on average. The antigen specificity of the peripheral T cells that underwent clonal expansion was not determined. Partial responders in the 0.1-3.0 mg/kg groups had among the lowest normalized peripheral clonal expansion, especially among CD8+ T cells. At doses of 0.1 to 3.0 mg/kg, clonal expansion of both CD4+ and CD8+ blood T cells was observed from baseline to week 6.

The sequence came from an adult with an advanced solid tumor such as melanoma, head and neck, liver or kidney cancer. Here the chain combines TRBV27 and TRBJ2-1; possibly the D gene is TRBD1, per 5 matching bases. The sample consisted of CD4+ or CD8+ T cells sorted from blood, taken in a trial of the OX40 agonist ivuxolimab. The DNA is as follows: TGTGCCAGCAGTTCAGGACACAGCAATGAGCAGTTCTTC. Its protein reads: CASSSGHSNEQFF.